Included here is one T cell receptor beta chain sequence, with context. The antigen is undetermined. This CDR3 region has 13 residues. V was cut by 8 bases and J by 2 bases, with 13 bases left in between. This sample is part of a study of response to subunit inactivated influenza vaccine. Broader study findings: A suggestion made by the authors is that each seasonal influenza vaccination recruits few new T cells.

TCRdb redid the calling of the RT-PCR reads with MiXCR, one entry per CDR3 protein. The sample yields approximately 730,000 distinct CDR3 sequences, about 14% seen once. Sequencing was performed on PBMCs from blood, taken approximately 15 days before vaccination. The V and J genes are TRBV23-1 and TRBJ2-7; no reliable D call. TRBV23-1 is identified as an open reading frame with a role that is uncertain. The source is a middle-aged man who received an inactivated influenza vaccine. The DNA for the CDR3 is TGCGCCAGCTGTAGGCGGCTAACCTACGAGCAGTACTTC. Amino acids: CASCRRLTYEQYF.